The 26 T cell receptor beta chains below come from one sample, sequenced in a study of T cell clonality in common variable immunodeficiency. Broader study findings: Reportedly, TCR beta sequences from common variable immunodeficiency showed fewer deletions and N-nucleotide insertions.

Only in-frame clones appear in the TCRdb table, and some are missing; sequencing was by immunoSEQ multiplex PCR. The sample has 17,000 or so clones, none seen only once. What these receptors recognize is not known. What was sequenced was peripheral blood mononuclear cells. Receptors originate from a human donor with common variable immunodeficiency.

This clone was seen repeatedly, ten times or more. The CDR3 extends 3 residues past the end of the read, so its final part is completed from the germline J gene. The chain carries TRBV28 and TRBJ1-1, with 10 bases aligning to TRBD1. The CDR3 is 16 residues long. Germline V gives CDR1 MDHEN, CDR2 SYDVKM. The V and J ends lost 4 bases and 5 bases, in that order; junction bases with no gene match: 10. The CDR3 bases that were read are TGTGCCAGCAGTTACCGACAGGGGGCGCTGAGAACTGAA. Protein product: CASSYRQGALRTE. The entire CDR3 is CASSYRQGALRTEAFF.

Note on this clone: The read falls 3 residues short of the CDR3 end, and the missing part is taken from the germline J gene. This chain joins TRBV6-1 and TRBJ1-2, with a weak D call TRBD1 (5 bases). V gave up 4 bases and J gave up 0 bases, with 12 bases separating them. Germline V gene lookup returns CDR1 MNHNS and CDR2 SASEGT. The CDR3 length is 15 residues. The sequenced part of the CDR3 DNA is TGTGCCAGCAGTGTGTCGGACAATCCTAACTATGGC. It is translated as CASSVSDNPNYG. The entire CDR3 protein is CASSVSDNPNYGYTF.

The CDR3 bases that were read are TGTGCCAGCTCACCTTTGGGGCGAAGACAGTCAGGCGCAGATACG. This sequence encodes CASSPLGRRQSGADT. The CDR3 reads in full as CASSPLGRRQSGADTQYF. The chain is built from TRBV18 and TRBJ2-3; a weak D match, TRBD1 (5 bases). Read coverage stops 3 residues before the CDR3 terminus; the germline J gene supplies the remainder. The CDR3 length is 18 residues. Germline values: CDR1 KGHSH, CDR2 LQKENI. Between the trimmed V and J ends, which lost 3 bases and 4 bases, there was a span of 23 bases.

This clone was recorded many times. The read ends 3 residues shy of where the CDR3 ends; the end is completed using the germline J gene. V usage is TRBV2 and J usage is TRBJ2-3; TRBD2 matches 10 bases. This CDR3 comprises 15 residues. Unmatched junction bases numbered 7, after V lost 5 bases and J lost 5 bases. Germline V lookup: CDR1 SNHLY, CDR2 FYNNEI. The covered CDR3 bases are TGTGCCAGCAGTTCCAGCGGGGGGGCCGAAGATACG. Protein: CASSSSGGAEDT. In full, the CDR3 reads CASSSSGGAEDTQYF.

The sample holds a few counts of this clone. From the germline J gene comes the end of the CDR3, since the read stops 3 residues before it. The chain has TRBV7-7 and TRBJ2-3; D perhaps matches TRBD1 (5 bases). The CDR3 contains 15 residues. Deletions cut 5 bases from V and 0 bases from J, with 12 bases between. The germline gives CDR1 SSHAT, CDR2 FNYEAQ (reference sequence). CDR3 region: CASSHKTVSTDTQYF. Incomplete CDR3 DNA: TGTGCCAGCAGCCACAAGACAGTTAGCACAGATACG.

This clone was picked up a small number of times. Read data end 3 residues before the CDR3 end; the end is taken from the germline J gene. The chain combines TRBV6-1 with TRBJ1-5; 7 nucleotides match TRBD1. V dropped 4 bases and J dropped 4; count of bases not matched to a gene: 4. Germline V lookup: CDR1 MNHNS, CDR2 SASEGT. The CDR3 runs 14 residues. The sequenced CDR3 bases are TGTGCCAGCAGTGCGCTACAGGGGAATCAGCCC. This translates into CASSALQGNQP. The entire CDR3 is CASSALQGNQPQHF.

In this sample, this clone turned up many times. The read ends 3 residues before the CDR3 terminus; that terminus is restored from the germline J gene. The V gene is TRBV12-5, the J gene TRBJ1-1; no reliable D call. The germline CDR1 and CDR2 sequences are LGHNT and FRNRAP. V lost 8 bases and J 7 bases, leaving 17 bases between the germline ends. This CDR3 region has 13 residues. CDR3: CASRGPSRGEAFF. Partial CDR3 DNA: TGTGCTAGTAGAGGTCCAAGTCGGGGTGAA.

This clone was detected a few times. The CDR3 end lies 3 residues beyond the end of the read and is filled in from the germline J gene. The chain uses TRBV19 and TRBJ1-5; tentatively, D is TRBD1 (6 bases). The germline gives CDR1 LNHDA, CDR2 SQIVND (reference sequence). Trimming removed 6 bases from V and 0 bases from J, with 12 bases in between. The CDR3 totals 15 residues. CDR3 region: CASRTRGYSNQPQHF. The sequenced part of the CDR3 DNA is TGTGCCAGTAGGACGAGGGGGTATAGCAATCAGCCC.

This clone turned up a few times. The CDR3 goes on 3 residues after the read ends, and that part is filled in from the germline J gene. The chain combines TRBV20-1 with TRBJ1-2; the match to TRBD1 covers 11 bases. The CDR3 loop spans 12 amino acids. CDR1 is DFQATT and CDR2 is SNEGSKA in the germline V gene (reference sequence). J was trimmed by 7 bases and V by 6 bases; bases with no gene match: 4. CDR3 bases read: TGCAGTGCAAAGGGACAGGGGGTTGGC. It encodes CSAKGQGVG. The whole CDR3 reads CSAKGQGVGYTF.

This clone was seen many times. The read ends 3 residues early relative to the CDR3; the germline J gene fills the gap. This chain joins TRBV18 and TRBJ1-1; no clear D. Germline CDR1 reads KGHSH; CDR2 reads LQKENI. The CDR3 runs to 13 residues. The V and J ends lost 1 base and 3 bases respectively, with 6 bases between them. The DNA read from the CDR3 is TGTGCCAGCTCACCACATATGTACACTGAA. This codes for CASSPHMYTE. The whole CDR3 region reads CASSPHMYTEAFF.

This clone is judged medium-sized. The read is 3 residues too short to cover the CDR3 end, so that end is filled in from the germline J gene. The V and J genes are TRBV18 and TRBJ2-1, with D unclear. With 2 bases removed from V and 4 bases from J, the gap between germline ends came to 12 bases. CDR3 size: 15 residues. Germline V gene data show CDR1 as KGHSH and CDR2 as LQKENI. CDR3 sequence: CASSPSSGNYNEQFF. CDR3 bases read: TGTGCCAGCTCACCATCGTCGGGTAATTACAATGAG.

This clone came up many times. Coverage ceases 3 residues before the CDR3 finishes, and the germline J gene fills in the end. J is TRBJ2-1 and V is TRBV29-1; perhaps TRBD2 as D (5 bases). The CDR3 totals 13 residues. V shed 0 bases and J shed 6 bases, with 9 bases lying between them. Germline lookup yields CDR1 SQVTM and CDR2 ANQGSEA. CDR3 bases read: TGCAGCGTTGAAGATGCACTAGTCAATGAG. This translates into CSVEDALVNE. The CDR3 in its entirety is CSVEDALVNEQFF.

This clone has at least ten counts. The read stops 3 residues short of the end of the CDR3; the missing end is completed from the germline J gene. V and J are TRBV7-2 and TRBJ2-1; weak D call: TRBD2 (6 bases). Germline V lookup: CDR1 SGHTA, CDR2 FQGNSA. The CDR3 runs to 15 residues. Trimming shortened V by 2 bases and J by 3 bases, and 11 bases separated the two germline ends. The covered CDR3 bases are TGTGCCAGCAGCTTAATGACTAGTGACTACAATGAG. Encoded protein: CASSLMTSDYNE. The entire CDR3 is CASSLMTSDYNEQFF.

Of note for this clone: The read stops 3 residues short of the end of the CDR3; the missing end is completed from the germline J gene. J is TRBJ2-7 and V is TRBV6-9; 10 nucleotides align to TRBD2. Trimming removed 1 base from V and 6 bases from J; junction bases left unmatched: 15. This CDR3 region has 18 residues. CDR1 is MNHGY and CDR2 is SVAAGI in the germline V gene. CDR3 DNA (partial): TGTGCCAGCAGTTATTTTGCTAGCGGGAGAGGGGCTCATTGCGAG. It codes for CASSYFASGRGAHCE. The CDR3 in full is CASSYFASGRGAHCEQYF.

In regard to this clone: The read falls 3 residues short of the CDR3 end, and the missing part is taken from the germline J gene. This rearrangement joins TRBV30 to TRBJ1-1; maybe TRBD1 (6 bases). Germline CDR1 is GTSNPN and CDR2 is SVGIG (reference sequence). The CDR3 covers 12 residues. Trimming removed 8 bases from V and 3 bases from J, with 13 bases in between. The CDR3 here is CAGQRGYTEAFF. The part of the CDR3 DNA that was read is TGTGCCGGACAGAGGGGCTACACTGAA.

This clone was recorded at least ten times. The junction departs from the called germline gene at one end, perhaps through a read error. CDR3 region: CASSLGTVRGTGELFF. The sequenced CDR3 bases are TGTGCTAGCAGCTTAGGGACAGTCCGCGGCACCGGGGAG. This chain connects TRBV7-7 to TRBJ2-2, with TRBD1 matching 7 bases. The missing CDR3 end, 3 residues past where the read stops, is filled in from the germline J gene. CDR1 and CDR2 from the germline V gene are SSHAT and FNYEAQ (reference sequence). CDR3 length: 16 residues. Filled out from reference TRBV7-7 and TRBJ2-2, the complete variable domain reads GAGVSQSPRYKVTKRGQDVTLRCDPISSHATLYWYQQALGQGPEFLTYFNYEAQPDKSGLPSDRFSAERPEGSISTLTIQRTEQRDSAMYRCASSLGTVRGTGELFFGEGSRLTVL.

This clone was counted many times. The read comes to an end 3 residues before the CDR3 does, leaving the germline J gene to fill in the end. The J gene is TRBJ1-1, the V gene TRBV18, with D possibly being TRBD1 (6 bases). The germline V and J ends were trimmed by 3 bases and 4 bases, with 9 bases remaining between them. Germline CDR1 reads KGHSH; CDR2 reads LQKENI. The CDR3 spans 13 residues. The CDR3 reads CASSPWGPTEAFF. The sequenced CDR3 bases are TGTGCCAGCTCACCGTGGGGGCCCACTGAA.

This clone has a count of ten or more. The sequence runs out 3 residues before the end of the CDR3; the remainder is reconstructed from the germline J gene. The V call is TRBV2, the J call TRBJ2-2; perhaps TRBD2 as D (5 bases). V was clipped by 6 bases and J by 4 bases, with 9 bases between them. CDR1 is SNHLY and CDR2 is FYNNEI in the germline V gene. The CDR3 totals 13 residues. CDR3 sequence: CASRADLTGELFF. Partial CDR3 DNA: TGTGCCAGCAGAGCGGACCTCACCGGGGAG.

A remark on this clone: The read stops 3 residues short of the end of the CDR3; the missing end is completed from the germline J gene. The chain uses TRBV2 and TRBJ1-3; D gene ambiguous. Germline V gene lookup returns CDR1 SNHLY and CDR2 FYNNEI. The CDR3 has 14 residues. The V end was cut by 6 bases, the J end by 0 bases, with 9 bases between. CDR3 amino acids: CASRDTSSGNTIYF. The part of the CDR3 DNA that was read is TGTGCCAGCAGAGACACGAGCTCTGGAAACACC.

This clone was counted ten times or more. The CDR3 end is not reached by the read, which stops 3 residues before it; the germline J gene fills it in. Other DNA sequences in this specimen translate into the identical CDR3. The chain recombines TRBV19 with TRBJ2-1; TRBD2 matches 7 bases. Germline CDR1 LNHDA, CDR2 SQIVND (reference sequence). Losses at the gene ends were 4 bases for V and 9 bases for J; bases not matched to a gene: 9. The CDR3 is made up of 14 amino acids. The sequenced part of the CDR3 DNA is TGTGCCAGTAGTAGACCAGTCTCGGGGGGTGAG. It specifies CASSRPVSGGE. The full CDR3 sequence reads CASSRPVSGGEQFF.

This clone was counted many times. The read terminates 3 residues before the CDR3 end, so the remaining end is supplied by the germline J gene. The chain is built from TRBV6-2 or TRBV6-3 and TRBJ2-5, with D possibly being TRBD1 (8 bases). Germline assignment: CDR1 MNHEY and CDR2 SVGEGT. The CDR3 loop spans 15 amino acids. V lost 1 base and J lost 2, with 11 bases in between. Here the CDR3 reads CASSYYRGGQETQYF. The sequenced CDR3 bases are TGTGCCAGCAGTTACTACAGGGGGGGACAAGAGACC.

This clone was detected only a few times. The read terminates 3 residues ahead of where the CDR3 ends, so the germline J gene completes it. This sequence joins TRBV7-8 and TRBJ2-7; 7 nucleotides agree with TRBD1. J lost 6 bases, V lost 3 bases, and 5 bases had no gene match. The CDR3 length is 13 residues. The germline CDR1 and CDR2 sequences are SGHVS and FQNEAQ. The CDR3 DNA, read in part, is TGTGCCAGCAGCTTTGAAACAGGGGCCGAG. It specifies CASSFETGAE. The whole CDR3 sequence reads CASSFETGAEQYF.

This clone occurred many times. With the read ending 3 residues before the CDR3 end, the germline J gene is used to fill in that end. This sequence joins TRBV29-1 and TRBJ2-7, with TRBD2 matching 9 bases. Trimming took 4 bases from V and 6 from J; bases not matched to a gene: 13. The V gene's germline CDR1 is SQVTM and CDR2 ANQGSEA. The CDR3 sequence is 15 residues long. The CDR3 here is CSVALVAGGRGEQYF. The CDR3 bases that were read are TGCAGCGTTGCGTTAGTGGCGGGAGGGCGAGGCGAG.

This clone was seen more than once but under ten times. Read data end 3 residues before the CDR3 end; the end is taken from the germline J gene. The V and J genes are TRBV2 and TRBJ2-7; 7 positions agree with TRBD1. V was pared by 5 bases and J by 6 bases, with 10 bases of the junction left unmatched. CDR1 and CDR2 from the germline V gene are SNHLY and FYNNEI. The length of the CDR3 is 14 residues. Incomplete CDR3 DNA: TGTGCCAGCAGTACCAGACAGGGTGCCTCCGAG. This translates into CASSTRQGASE. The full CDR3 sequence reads CASSTRQGASEQYF.

The CDR3 bases that were read are TGTGCCAGTAGTACTACAGGGGGTTTCACAGATACG. Protein sequence: CASSTTGGFTDT. In full, the CDR3 reads CASSTTGGFTDTQYF. V gene TRBV19 combines with J gene TRBJ2-3, with 8 bases matching TRBD1. The CDR3 goes on 3 residues after the read ends, and that part is filled in from the germline J gene. CDR3 length equals 15 residues. CDR1 and CDR2 (germline): LNHDA, SQIVND (reference sequence). Unmatched junction bases numbered 5, after V lost 4 bases and J lost 2 bases.

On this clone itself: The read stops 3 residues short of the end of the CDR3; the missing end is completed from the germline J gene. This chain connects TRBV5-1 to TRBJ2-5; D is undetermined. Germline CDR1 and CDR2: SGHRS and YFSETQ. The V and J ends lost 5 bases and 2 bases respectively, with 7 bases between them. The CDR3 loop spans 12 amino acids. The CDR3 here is CASREQQETQYF. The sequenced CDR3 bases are TGCGCCAGCAGGGAACAGCAAGAGACC.